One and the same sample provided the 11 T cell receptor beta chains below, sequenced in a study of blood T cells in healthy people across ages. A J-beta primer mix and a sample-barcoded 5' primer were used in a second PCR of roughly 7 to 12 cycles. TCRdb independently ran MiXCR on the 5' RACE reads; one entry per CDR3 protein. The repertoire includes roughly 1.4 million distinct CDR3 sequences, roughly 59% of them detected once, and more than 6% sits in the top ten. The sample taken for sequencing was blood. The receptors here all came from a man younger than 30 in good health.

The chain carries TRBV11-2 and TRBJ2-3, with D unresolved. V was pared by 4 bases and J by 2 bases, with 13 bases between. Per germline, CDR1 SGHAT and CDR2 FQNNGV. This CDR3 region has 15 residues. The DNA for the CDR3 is TGTGCCAGCAGCTCGAATCAACAGAACACAGATACGCAGTATTTT. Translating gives CASSSNQQNTDTQYF.

CDR3 amino acids: CASSRGRENNSPLHF. CDR3 DNA sequence: TGTGCCAGCAGCAGGGGTCGGGAGAATAATTCACCCCTCCACTTT. The genes are TRBV6-5 and TRBJ1-6, with D possibly being TRBD1 (6 bases). Germline V gives CDR1 MNHEY, CDR2 SVGAGI. The CDR3 has 15 residues. Between the trimmed V and J ends, which lost 6 bases and 5 bases, there was a span of 14 bases.

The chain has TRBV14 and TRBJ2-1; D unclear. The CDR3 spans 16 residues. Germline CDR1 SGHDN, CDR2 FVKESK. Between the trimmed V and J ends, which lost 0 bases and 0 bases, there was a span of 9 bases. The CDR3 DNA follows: TGTGCCAGCAGCCAAGATTTAGTTCTCTCCTACAATGAGCAGTTCTTC. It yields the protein CASSQDLVLSYNEQFF. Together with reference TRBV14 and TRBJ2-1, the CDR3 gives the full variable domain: EAGVTQFPSHSVIEKGQTVTLRCDPISGHDNLYWYRRVMGKEIKFLLHFVKESKQDESGMPNNRFLAERTGGTYSTLKVQPAELEDSGVYFCASSQDLVLSYNEQFFGPGTRLTVL.

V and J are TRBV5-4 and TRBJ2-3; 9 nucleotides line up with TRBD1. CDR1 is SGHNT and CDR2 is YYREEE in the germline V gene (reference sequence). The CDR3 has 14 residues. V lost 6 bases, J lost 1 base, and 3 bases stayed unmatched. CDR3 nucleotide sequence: TGTGCCAGCATGGGACAGGGACGCACAGATACGCAGTATTTT. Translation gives CASMGQGRTDTQYF.

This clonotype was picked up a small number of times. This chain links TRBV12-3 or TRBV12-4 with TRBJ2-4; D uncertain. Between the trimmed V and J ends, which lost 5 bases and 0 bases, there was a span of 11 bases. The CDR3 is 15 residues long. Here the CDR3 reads CASSEDGVAKNIQYF. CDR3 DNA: TGTGCCAGCAGTGAGGATGGGGTAGCCAAAAACATTCAGTACTTC.

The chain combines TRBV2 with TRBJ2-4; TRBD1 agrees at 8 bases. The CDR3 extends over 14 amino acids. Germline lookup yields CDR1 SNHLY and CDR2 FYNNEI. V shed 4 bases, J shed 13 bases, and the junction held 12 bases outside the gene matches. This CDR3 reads CASSGQGLPYKQYF. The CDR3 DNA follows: TGTGCCAGCAGTGGACAGGGGTTACCTTACAAGCAGTACTTC. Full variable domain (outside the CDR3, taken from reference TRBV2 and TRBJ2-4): EPEVTQTPSHQVTQMGQEVILRCVPISNHLYFYWYRQILGQKVEFLVSFYNNEISEKSEIFDDQFSVERPDGSNFTLKIRSTKLEDSAMYFCASSGQGLPYKQYFGAGTRLSVL.

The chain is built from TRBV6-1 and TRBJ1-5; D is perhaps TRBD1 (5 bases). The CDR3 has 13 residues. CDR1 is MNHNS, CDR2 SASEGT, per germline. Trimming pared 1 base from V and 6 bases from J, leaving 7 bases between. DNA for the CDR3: TGTGCCAGCAGTGAAGGGACATTTCAGCCCCAGCATTTT. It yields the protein CASSEGTFQPQHF.

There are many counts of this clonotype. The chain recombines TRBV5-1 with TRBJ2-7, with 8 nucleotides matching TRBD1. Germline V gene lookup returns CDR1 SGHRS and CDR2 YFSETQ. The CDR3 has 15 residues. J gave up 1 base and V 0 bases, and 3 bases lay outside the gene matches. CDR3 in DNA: TGCGCCAGCAGCTTGGCCCAGGGGGCGTCCTACGAGCAGTACTTC. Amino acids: CASSLAQGASYEQYF.

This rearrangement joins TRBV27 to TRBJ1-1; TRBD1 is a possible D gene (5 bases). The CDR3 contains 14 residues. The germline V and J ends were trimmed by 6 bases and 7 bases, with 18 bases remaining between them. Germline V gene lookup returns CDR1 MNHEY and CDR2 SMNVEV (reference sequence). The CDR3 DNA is TGTGCCAGCAGCTGGGCGGGGACGAAGCGTGAAGCTTTCTTT. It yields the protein CASSWAGTKREAFF.

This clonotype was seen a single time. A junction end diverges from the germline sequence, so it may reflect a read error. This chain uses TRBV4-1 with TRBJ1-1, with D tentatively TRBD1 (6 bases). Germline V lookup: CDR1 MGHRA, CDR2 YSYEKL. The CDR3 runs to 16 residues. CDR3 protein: CASGQGSQGHHTEAFF. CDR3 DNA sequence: TGCGCCAGCGGCCAAGGTTCGCAGGGGCATCACACTGAAGCTTTCTTT.

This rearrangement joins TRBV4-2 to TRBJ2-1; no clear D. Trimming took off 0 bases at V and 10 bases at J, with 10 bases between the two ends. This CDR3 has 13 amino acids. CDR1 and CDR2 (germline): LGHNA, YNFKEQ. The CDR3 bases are TGTGCCAGCAGCCAAGATTCCGGAAAGGAGCAGTTCTTC. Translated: CASSQDSGKEQFF.